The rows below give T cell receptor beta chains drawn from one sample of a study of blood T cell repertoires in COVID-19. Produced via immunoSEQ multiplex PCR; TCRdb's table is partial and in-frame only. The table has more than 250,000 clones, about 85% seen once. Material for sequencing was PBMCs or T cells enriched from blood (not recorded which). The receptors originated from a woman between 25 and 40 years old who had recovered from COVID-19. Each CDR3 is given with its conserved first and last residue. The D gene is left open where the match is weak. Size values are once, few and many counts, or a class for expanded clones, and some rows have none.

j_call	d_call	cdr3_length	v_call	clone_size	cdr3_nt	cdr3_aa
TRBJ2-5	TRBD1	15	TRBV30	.	TGTGCCTGGAGTTCAGGACAGGGCGGAGGAGAGACCCAGTACTTC	CAWSSGQGGGETQYF
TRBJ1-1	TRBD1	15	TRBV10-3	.	TGTGCCATCAGTGAGTTCAAGGGGGCTAACACTGAAGCTTTCTTT	CAISEFKGANTEAFF
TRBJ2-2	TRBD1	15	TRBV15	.	TGTGCCACCAGCCGAGGGGACAGATTCACCGGGGAGCTGTTTTTT	CATSRGDRFTGELFF
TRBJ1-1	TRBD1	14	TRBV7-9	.	TGTGCCAGCAGCTTGACAGGGGGGCCTGCTGAAGCTTTCTTT	CASSLTGGPAEAFF
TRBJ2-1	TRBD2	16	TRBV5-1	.	TGCGCCAGCAGAGCCCTCGCGGGGGGGTTGGGCAATGAGCAGTTCTTC	CASRALAGGLGNEQFF
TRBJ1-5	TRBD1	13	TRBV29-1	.	TGCAGCGTTTTAACAGGGGGCCGTCAGCCCCAGCATTTT	CSVLTGGRQPQHF
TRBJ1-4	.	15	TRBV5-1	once	TGCGCCAGCAGCCTGGAGGGAGGGGATGGTGAAAAACTGTTTTTT	CASSLEGGDGEKLFF
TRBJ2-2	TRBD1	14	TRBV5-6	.	TGTGCCAGCAGCTTTGCCAGGGGGTCCGGGGAGCTGTTTTTT	CASSFARGSGELFF
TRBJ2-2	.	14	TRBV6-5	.	TGTGCCACCAAAAGGGGTTGGGGCACCGGGGAGCTGTTTTTT	CATKRGWGTGELFF
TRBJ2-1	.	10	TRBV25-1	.	TGTGCCAGCAGTAAGGCAGAGGTGTTCTTC	CASSKAEVFF
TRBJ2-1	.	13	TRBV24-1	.	TGTGCCACCAGTGATCGGGTAAGGGGGGAGCAGTTCTTC	CATSDRVRGEQFF
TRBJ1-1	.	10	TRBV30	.	TGTGCCTGGAGCCTAACCGAAGCTTTCTTT	CAWSLTEAFF
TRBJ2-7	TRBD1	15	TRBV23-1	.	TGCGCCAGCAGTCAAAAGGGACAGCCCTCCTACGAGCAGTACTTC	CASSQKGQPSYEQYF
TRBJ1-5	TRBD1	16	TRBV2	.	TGTGCCAGCAGGGGAGCAGGGGGCATGGGCAATCAGCCCCAGCATTTT	CASRGAGGMGNQPQHF
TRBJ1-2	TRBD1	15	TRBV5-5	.	TGTGCCAGCAGCTCCTTGGGACAGGTGATCTATGGCTACACCTTC	CASSSLGQVIYGYTF
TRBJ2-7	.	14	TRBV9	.	TGTGCCAGCAGCCCTCCGTACACCCCCTACGAGCAGTACTTC	CASSPPYTPYEQYF
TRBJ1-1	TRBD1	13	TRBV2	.	TGTGCCAGCAGGAGGGACAGGAACACTGAAGCTTTCTTT	CASRRDRNTEAFF
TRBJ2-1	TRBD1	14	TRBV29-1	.	TGCAGCGTGATGACAGGGGGCGCGTACAATGAGCAGTTCTTC	CSVMTGGAYNEQFF
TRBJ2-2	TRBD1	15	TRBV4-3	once	TGCGCCAGCAGCCAACCGACAGGGTTCACCGGGGAGCTGTTTTTT	CASSQPTGFTGELFF
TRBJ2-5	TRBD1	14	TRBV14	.	TGTGCCAGCAGCCGCGACAGGGGCGGGGAGACCCAGTACTTC	CASSRDRGGETQYF
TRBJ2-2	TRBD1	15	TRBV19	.	TGTGCCTCAAAGCCGGGACAGGGGACCACCGGGGAGCTGTTTTTT	CASKPGQGTTGELFF
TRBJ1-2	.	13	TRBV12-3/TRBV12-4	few	TGTGCCAGCAGTTTGGTACAGGGTTGGGGCTACACCTTC	CASSLVQGWGYTF
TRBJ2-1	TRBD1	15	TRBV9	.	TGTGCCAGCAATAGACAGGGGAGCTCCTACAATGAGCAGTTCTTC	CASNRQGSSYNEQFF
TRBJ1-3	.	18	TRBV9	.	TGTGCCAGCAGCGTAGACCAAGGGGGACGGTTCTCTGGAAACACCATATATTTT	CASSVDQGGRFSGNTIYF
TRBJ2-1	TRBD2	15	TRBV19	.	TGTGCCAGTAGTACACTAGCGGGGGCCCCCTCCGAGCAGTTCTTC	CASSTLAGAPSEQFF
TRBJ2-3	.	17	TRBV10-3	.	TGTGCCATCAGTGAGTCGGCGGTAGCGGCCGGCACAGATACGCAGTATTTT	CAISESAVAAGTDTQYF
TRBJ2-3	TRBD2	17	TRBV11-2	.	TGTGCCAGCAGCTGGGGTTTAGCGGGGGGACTCACAGATACGCAGTATTTT	CASSWGLAGGLTDTQYF
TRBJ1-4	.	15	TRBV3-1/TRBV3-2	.	TGTGCCAGCAGCCTAAGCCTAGCAACTAATGAAAAACTGTTTTTT	CASSLSLATNEKLFF
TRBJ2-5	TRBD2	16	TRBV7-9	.	TGTGCCAGCAGCAACCCAGGCGGGGGGGGCGACGAGACCCAGTACTTC	CASSNPGGGGDETQYF
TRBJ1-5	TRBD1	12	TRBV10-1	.	TGCGCCAGAGGGGGCCGGAATCAGCCCCAGCATTTT	CARGGRNQPQHF
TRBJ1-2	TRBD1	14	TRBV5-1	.	TGCGCCAGCAGCGTGGGACAGGCTTTGGATGGCTACACCTTC	CASSVGQALDGYTF
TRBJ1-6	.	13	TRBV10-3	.	TGTGCCATCCAACAGGACCTCTCTTCACCCCTCCACTTT	CAIQQDLSSPLHF
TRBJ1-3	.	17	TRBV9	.	TGTGCCAGCAGCGAGGCACTGGGCAGCTTCTCTGGAAACACCATATATTTT	CASSEALGSFSGNTIYF
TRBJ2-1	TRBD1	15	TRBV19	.	TGTGCCAGTAGTATTTGGACAGGGGGCAGCAATGAGCAGTTCTTC	CASSIWTGGSNEQFF
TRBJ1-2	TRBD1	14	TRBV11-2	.	TGTGCCAGCAGCTCCCCACACAGGGGCCATGGCTACACCTTC	CASSSPHRGHGYTF
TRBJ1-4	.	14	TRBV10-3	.	TGTGCCATCAGTGACAGGGCGCCTAATGAAAAACTGTTTTTT	CAISDRAPNEKLFF
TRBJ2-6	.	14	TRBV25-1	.	TGTGCCAGCAGGGGAGAGGTAGGGGCCAACGTCCTGACTTTC	CASRGEVGANVLTF
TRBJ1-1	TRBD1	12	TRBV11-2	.	TGTGCCAGCAGCCAGGGGGGTCCTGAAGCTTTCTTT	CASSQGGPEAFF
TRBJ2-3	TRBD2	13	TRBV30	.	TGTGCCGCCGTGCGGGGGAGCACAGATACGCAGTATTTT	CAAVRGSTDTQYF
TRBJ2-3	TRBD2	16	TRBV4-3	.	TGCGCCAGCAGCCAACTAGCGGGGGCCCGCACAGATACGCAGTATTTT	CASSQLAGARTDTQYF
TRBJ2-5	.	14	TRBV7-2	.	TGTGCCAGCAGCCGTAGGGGTATTGGGGAGACCCAGTACTTC	CASSRRGIGETQYF
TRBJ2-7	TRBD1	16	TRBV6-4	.	TGTGCCAGCAGTGACTCGAGGGACAGGGGGCCCTACGAGCAGTACTTC	CASSDSRDRGPYEQYF
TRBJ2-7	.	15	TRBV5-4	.	TGTGCCAGCAGCTTGGACCCATGGGCCTCCTACGAGCAGTACTTC	CASSLDPWASYEQYF
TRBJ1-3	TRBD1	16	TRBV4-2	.	TGTGCCAGCAGCCAACAGGACAGGGGGTCTGGAAACACCATATATTTT	CASSQQDRGSGNTIYF
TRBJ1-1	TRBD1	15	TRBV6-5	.	TGTGCCAGCAGCACCAGGGACAGGGGAAGGACTGAAGCTTTCTTT	CASSTRDRGRTEAFF
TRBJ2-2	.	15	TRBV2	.	TGTGCCAGCGGTTTGGACAGTTCCTTATTTGAGGAGCTGTTTTTT	CASGLDSSLFEELFF
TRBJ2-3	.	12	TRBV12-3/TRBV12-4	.	TGTGCCAGCAGTCTGGAGGGGAATACGCAGTATTTT	CASSLEGNTQYF
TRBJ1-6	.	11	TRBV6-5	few	TGTGCCAGCAGAACCGGCGGGACCCTCCACTTT	CASRTGGTLHF
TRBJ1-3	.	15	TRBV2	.	TGTGCCAGCAGTAAGGACAGCACCTCTGGAAACACCATATATTTT	CASSKDSTSGNTIYF
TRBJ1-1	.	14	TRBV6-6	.	TGTGCCAGCAGTTGGGGGCGGCGAGACACTGAAGCTTTCTTT	CASSWGRRDTEAFF
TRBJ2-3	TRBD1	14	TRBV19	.	TGTGCCAGTAGTATCGGACAGGGACCAGATACGCAGTATTTT	CASSIGQGPDTQYF
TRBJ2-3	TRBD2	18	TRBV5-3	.	TGTGCCAGAAGCCCAAGAGCGGGGGGTCCCCACATTAGAGATACGCAGTATTTT	CARSPRAGGPHIRDTQYF
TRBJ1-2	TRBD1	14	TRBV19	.	TGTGCCAGTAGTACCCCTGGGGACAGGGGGATCTACACCTTC	CASSTPGDRGIYTF
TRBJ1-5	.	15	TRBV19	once	TGTGCCAGTAGTATAGTAGGGGGGGCAGATCAGCCCCAGCATTTT	CASSIVGGADQPQHF
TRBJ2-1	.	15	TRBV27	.	TGTGCCAGCAGTTTGCTGGCGGGCGCCAGAGATGAGCAGTTCTTC	CASSLLAGARDEQFF
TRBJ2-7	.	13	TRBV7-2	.	TGTGCCAGCAGCTTCCCCGGGACTTCCGAGCAGTACTTC	CASSFPGTSEQYF
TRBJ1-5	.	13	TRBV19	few	TGTGCCAGTAGTAGACAGAGCAATCAGCCCCAGCATTTT	CASSRQSNQPQHF
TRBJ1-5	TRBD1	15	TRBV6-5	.	TGTGCCAGCGGGGCTTTAGGACAGGGTTATCAGCCCCAGCATTTT	CASGALGQGYQPQHF
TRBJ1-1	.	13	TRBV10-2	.	TGCGCCAGCAGTGCCAGGCTGAACACTGAAGCTTTCTTT	CASSARLNTEAFF
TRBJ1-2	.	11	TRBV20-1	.	TGCAGTGCTGCCGGGTGGAATGGCTACACCTTC	CSAAGWNGYTF